A single sample is the source of the 23 T cell receptor beta chains below, sequenced in a study of blood T cell repertoires in COVID-19. Clones were read by immunoSEQ multiplex PCR, and TCRdb kept only the in-frame ones, dropping some. The sample lists roughly 250,000 clones, 83% occurring once. The sample consisted of peripheral blood. The receptors were sampled from a human donor in a cohort sampled during active COVID-19.

The CDR3, as DNA: TGTGCCAGCAGCCGGAAACAGGGGGCTGAAGGGCACAATGAGCAGTTCTTC. It specifies CASSRKQGAEGHNEQFF. The chain joins TRBV11-2 to TRBJ2-1; TRBD1 agrees at 9 bases. The germline CDR1 and CDR2 sequences are SGHAT and FQNNGV. This CDR3 comprises 17 residues. The trim removed 5 bases at V and 5 bases at J, leaving 13 bases unmatched.

The rearrangement links TRBV5-1 to TRBJ2-3; the D is unclear. The CDR3 has 12 residues. CDR1 and CDR2 (germline): SGHRS, YFSETQ. V was pared by 4 bases and J by 0 bases, with 3 bases between. The CDR3 region is CASSLSTDTQYF. The CDR3 DNA is TGCGCCAGCAGCCTTAGCACAGATACGCAGTATTTT.

The rearrangement uses TRBV28 and TRBJ1-1; 7 nucleotides line up with TRBD1. Germline CDR1 and CDR2: MDHEN and SYDVKM. The CDR3 spans 15 residues. The J segment lost 3 bases and the V segment lost 6 bases, leaving 10 bases of the junction unmatched. CDR3 nucleotides: TGTGCCAGCAGGGAAGGAGGGGGCGCTTACACTGAAGCTTTCTTT. Translated: CASREGGGAYTEAFF.

This clone was observed a single time. At the DNA level, this CDR3 is encoded by other sequences in the same sample as well. V gene TRBV19 combines with J gene TRBJ1-5, with D perhaps matching TRBD1 (5 bases). V was clipped by 3 bases and J by 2 bases, with 14 bases between them. Germline values: CDR1 LNHDA, CDR2 SQIVND (reference sequence). The CDR3 is 16 residues long. CDR3 sequence: CASSIVGGRGNQPQHF. CDR3 coding DNA: TGTGCCAGTAGTATTGTGGGGGGTCGCGGCAATCAGCCCCAGCATTTT.

The table lists this clone with a count of one. V and J are TRBV6-5 and TRBJ2-1; 7 bases are a match to TRBD1. Germline CDR1 is MNHEY and CDR2 is SVGAGI. Trimming removed 6 bases from V and 2 bases from J; junction bases left unmatched: 4. This CDR3 has 14 residues. CDR3 coding DNA: TGTGCCAGCAGCGGACAGGTCACCTACAATGAGCAGTTCTTC. This sequence encodes CASSGQVTYNEQFF.

The chain joins TRBV10-3 to TRBJ2-7, with 9 positions matching TRBD2. The CDR3 loop spans 14 amino acids. The ends lost 3 bases at V and 4 bases at J; junction bases unmatched: 4. Germline CDR1 is ENHRY and CDR2 is SYGVKD. The CDR3 spells CAISDSTSGYEQYF. CDR3 coding DNA: TGTGCCATCAGTGATTCGACTAGCGGTTACGAGCAGTACTTC.

The gene calls are TRBV5-4 and TRBJ1-1; TRBD1 matches 10 bases. Germline V lookup: CDR1 SGHNT, CDR2 YYREEE (reference sequence). V shed 0 bases and J 5 bases; nucleotides not matched to a gene: 4. This CDR3 spans 15 amino acids. As DNA, the CDR3 is TGTGCCAGCAGCTTGGGACAGGGGGCGAAGACTGAAGCTTTCTTT. It yields the protein CASSLGQGAKTEAFF.

The gene calls are TRBV11-2 and TRBJ2-5; D may be TRBD1 (5 bases). V gave up 3 bases and J gave up 0 bases, with 11 bases separating them. Looked up from germline, CDR1 is SGHAT and CDR2 is FQNNGV. The CDR3 sequence is 15 residues long. The CDR3 region is CASSFDGRDQETQYF. In nucleotides, the CDR3 is TGTGCCAGCAGCTTTGATGGCAGGGACCAAGAGACCCAGTACTTC.

The gene calls are TRBV27 and TRBJ2-2, with a tentative D call TRBD1 (6 bases). Germline loops: CDR1 MNHEY, CDR2 SMNVEV (reference sequence). This CDR3 has 14 residues. The V end lost 7 bases, the J end lost 5 bases, and 14 bases lay between the germline ends. This CDR3 is CASKHRARTGELFF. The CDR3 coding sequence is TGTGCCAGCAAACACAGGGCTCGGACCGGGGAGCTGTTTTTT.

This clone has a count of ten or more. The chain uses TRBV7-9 and TRBJ1-2; TRBD1 agrees at 7 bases. This CDR3 is built from 15 residues. Per the germline V gene, CDR1 is SEHNR and CDR2 is FQNEAQ (reference sequence). V shed 3 bases, J shed 1 base, and the junction held 5 bases outside the gene matches. The DNA of the CDR3 is TGTGCCAGCAGCTTTCAGGGGGGAGTTAACTATGGCTACACCTTC. It specifies CASSFQGGVNYGYTF.

The V gene is TRBV6-1, the J gene TRBJ1-2; possible D gene TRBD1, 6 bases. The CDR3 covers 14 residues. V gave up 2 bases and J gave up 6 bases, with 13 bases separating them. CDR1 and CDR2 from the germline V gene are MNHNS and SASEGT. The CDR3 here is CASSEWQGIDGYTF. In DNA, the CDR3 is TGTGCCAGCAGTGAATGGCAGGGGATCGATGGCTACACCTTC.

This clone was recorded many times. The chain combines TRBV6-4 with TRBJ2-3; D unclear. CDR1 is MRHNA and CDR2 is SNTAGT in the germline V gene. This CDR3 has 13 residues. V was trimmed by 5 bases and J by 0 bases, leaving 6 bases between them. The CDR3 reads CASSQTSTDTQYF. For the CDR3, the DNA is TGTGCCAGCAGTCAGACTAGCACAGATACGCAGTATTTT.

This clone was seen just once. The rearrangement joins TRBV6-5 to TRBJ1-1; 7 bases line up with TRBD1. CDR1 MNHEY and CDR2 SVGAGI come from the germline V gene. Trimming took 7 bases from V and 4 from J; bases not matched to a gene: 6. The CDR3 contains 13 residues. The CDR3 DNA sequence: TGTGCCAGCACCTCGCACAGGGGCACTGAAGCTTTCTTT. This codes for CASTSHRGTEAFF.

V is TRBV19 and J is TRBJ1-4; D is unresolved. This CDR3 comprises 15 residues. V lost 3 bases, J lost 7 bases, and 15 bases lay in between. CDR1 and CDR2 (germline): LNHDA, SQIVND (reference sequence). This chain's CDR3 is CASSIPLAGAEKLFF. The CDR3, as DNA: TGTGCCAGTAGTATCCCCCTGGCCGGAGCTGAAAAACTGTTTTTT. The full variable domain, completed using reference TRBV19 and TRBJ1-4, is DGGITQSPKYLFRKEGQNVTLSCEQNLNHDAMYWYRQDPGQGLRLIYYSQIVNDFQKGDIAEGYSVSREKKESFPLTVTSAQKNPTAFYLCASSIPLAGAEKLFFGSGTQLSVL.

J is TRBJ1-1 and V is TRBV7-2; D perhaps matches TRBD1 (5 bases). CDR1 is SGHTA and CDR2 is FQGNSA in the germline V gene. This CDR3 has 12 residues. V lost 8 bases and J 6 bases, leaving 13 bases between the germline ends. The CDR3 nucleotides read TGTGCCAGCGGCAGGGTGCGGCCTGAAGCTTTCTTT. Translated, it gives CASGRVRPEAFF.

The V and J genes are TRBV5-1 and TRBJ1-5; TRBD1 agrees at 10 bases. The CDR3 spans 16 residues. V gave up 4 bases and J gave up 0 bases; unmatched junction bases: 4. Germline lookup yields CDR1 SGHRS and CDR2 YFSETQ. The CDR3: CASSPGTGDSNQPQHF. The CDR3 coding sequence is TGCGCCAGCAGCCCTGGGACAGGGGATAGCAATCAGCCCCAGCATTTT. The whole variable domain, filled in from reference TRBV5-1 and TRBJ1-5, reads KAGVTQTPRYLIKTRGQQVTLSCSPISGHRSVSWYQQTPGQGLQFLFEYFSETQRNKGNFPGRFSGRQFSNSRSEMNVSTLELGDSALYLCASSPGTGDSNQPQHFGDGTRLSIL.

This chain's CDR3 is CASSQDLEGGHYEQYF. CDR3 nucleotides: TGCGCCAGCAGCCAAGATCTAGAGGGGGGGCACTACGAGCAGTACTTC. The V and J genes are TRBV4-1 and TRBJ2-7; tentative D call: TRBD2 (7 bases). The ends were cut back, 0 bases at V and 3 bases at J, with 15 bases in the middle. CDR1 is MGHRA and CDR2 is YSYEKL in the germline V gene. This CDR3 has 16 amino acids.

This chain joins TRBV10-3 and TRBJ2-1; TRBD2 matches 9 bases. J was trimmed by 7 bases and V by 2 bases; bases with no gene match: 18. The CDR3 has 19 amino acids. Germline V gives CDR1 ENHRY, CDR2 SYGVKD. The CDR3 region has the DNA TGTGCCATCAGTGAGCCGCAAAGGGGCGGGGGGGGAGCTTTGAATGAGCAGTTCTTC. It yields the protein CAISEPQRGGGGALNEQFF.

This clone has a single count. The chain has TRBV4-1 and TRBJ1-3; D not certain. V was trimmed by 1 base and J by 4 bases, leaving 11 bases between them. The CDR3 is made up of 15 amino acids. The germline gives CDR1 MGHRA, CDR2 YSYEKL. CDR3 bases: TGCGCCAGCAGCCAAGGGGCCATTTTAGGAAACACCATATATTTT. Residues: CASSQGAILGNTIYF.

The V call is TRBV11-3, the J call TRBJ2-3; 9 bases match TRBD2. The CDR3 is made up of 18 amino acids. Losses at the gene ends were 3 bases for V and 3 bases for J; bases not matched to a gene: 13. CDR1 and CDR2 (germline): SGHNT, YENEEA. CDR3 sequence: CASSLAKGAGGSTDTQYF. The CDR3 bases are TGTGCCAGCAGCTTGGCCAAGGGAGCGGGAGGATCTACAGATACGCAGTATTTT.

The chain couples TRBV28 to TRBJ1-2; 10 bases are shared with TRBD1. Trimming took 7 bases from V and 6 from J; bases not matched to a gene: 5. This CDR3 is 13 amino acids long. From germline, CDR1 is MDHEN and CDR2 SYDVKM. CDR3 sequence: CASIHDRGHGYTF. DNA for the CDR3: TGTGCCAGCATCCATGACAGGGGGCATGGCTACACCTTC.

The CDR3 loop reads CASSLRGLAGRGGTDTQYF. Written as DNA, the CDR3 is TGTGCCAGCAGTTTGAGGGGACTAGCGGGAAGGGGGGGCACAGATACGCAGTATTTT. The rearrangement links TRBV27 to TRBJ2-3; 13 bases fit TRBD2. CDR1 and CDR2 (germline): MNHEY, SMNVEV (reference sequence). The CDR3 is 19 residues long. V lost 3 bases, J lost 1 base, and 10 bases stayed unmatched.

This rearrangement joins TRBV18 to TRBJ2-3; D possibly corresponds to TRBD2 (7 bases). Germline V lookup: CDR1 KGHSH, CDR2 LQKENI. Trimming took 1 base from V and 6 from J, leaving 14 bases between them. The CDR3 totals 15 residues. CDR3: CASSPQNGGQDTQYF. The CDR3 DNA sequence: TGTGCCAGCTCACCACAGAACGGGGGGCAGGATACGCAGTATTTT.